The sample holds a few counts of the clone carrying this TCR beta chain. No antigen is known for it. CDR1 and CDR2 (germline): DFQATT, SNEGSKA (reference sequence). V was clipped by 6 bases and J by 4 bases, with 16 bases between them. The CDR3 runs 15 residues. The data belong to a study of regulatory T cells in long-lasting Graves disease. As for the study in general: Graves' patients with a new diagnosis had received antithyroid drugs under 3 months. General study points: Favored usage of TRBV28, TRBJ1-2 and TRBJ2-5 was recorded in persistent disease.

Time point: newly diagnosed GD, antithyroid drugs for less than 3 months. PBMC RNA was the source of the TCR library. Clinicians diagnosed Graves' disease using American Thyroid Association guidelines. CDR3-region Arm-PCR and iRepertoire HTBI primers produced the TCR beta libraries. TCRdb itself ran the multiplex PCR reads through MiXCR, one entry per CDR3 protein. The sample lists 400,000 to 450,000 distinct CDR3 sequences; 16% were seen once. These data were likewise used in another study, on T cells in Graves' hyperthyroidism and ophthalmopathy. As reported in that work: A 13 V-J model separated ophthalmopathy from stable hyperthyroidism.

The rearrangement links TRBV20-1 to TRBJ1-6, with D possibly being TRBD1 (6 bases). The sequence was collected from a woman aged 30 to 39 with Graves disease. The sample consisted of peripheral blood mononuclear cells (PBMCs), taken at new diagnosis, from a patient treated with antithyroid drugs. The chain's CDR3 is CSASSWDTYNSPLHF. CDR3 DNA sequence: TGCAGTGCCTCCTCTTGGGACACTTATAATTCACCCCTCCACTTT.